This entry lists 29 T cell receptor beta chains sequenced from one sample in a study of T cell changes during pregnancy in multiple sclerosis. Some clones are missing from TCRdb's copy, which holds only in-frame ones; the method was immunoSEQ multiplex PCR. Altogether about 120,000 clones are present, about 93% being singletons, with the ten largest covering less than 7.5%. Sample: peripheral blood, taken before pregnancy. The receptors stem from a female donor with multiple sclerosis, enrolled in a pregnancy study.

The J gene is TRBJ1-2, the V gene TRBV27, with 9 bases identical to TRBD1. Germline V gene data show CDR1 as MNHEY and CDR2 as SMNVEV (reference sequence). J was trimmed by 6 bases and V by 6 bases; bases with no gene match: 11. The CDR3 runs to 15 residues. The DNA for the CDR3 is TGTGCCAGCAGGTTCACGACAGGGGGACGCGATGGCTACACCTTC. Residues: CASRFTTGGRDGYTF.

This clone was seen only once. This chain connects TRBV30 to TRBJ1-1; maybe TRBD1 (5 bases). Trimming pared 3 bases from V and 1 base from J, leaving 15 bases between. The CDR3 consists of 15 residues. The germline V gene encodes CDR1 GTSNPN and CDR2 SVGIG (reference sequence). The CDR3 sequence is CAWRKGANWNTEAFF. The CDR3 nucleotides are TGTGCCTGGAGAAAAGGGGCTAATTGGAACACTGAAGCTTTCTTT.

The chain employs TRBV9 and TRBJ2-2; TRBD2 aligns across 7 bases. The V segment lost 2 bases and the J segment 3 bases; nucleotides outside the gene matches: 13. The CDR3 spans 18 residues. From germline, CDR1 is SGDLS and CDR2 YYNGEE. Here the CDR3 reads CASSVALGEGGYTGELFF. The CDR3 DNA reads TGTGCCAGCAGCGTCGCTCTCGGGGAGGGCGGGTACACCGGGGAGCTGTTTTTT.

The CDR3 here is CASSQGLAGVSYEQYF. The CDR3 DNA reads TGTGCCAGCAGCCAGGGTCTAGCGGGAGTTTCCTACGAGCAGTACTTC. V and J are TRBV14 and TRBJ2-7, with TRBD2 identical over 10 bases. The junction had 6 bases not matched to a gene; V was cut back by 3 bases and J by 1 base. The CDR3 contains 16 residues. Germline V CDR1 and CDR2: SGHDN, FVKESK.

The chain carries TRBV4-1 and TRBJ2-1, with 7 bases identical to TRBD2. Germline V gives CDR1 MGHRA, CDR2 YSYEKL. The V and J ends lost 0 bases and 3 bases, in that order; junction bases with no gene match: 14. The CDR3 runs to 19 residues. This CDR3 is CASSQDSAAGDTYYNEQFF. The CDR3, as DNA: TGCGCCAGCAGCCAAGATAGTGCGGCGGGAGACACCTACTACAATGAGCAGTTCTTC.

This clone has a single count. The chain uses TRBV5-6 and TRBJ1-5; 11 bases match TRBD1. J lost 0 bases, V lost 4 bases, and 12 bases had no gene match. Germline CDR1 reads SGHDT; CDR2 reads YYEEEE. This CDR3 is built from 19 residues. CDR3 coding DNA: TGTGCCAGCAGCCTAGTAGGGACAGGGGGTCCCCATAGCAATCAGCCCCAGCATTTT. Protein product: CASSLVGTGGPHSNQPQHF.

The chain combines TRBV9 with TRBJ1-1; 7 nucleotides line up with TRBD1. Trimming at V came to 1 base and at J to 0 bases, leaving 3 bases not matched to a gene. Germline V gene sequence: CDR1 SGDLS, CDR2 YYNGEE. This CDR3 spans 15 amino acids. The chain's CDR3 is CASSVMGQMNTEAFF. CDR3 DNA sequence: TGTGCCAGCAGCGTAATGGGACAGATGAACACTGAAGCTTTCTTT.

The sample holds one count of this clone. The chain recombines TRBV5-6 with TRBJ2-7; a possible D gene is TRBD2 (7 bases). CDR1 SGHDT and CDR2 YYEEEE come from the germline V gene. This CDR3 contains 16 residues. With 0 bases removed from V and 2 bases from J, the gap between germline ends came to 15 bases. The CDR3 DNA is TGTGCCAGCAGCTTGGCTGGGGGGCGGGGGACCTACGAGCAGTACTTC. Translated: CASSLAGGRGTYEQYF. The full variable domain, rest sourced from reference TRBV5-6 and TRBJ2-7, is DAGVTQSPTHLIKTRGQQVTLRCSPKSGHDTVSWYQQALGQGPQFIFQYYEEEERQRGNFPDRFSGHQFPNYSSELNVNALLLGDSALYLCASSLAGGRGTYEQYFGPGTRLTVT.

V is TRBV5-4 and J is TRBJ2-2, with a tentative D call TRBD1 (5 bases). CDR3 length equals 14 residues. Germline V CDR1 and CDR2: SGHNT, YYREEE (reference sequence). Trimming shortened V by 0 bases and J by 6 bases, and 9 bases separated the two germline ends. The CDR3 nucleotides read TGTGCCAGCAGCTTGGAAGGGGCCTCCGGGGAGCTGTTTTTT. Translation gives CASSLEGASGELFF.

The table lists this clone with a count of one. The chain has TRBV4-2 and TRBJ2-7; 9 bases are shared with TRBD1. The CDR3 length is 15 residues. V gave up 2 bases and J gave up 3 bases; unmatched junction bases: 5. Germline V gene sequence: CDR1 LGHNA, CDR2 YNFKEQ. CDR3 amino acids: CASSQIQGADYEQYF. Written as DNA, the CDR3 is TGTGCCAGCAGCCAAATACAGGGGGCTGACTACGAGCAGTACTTC.

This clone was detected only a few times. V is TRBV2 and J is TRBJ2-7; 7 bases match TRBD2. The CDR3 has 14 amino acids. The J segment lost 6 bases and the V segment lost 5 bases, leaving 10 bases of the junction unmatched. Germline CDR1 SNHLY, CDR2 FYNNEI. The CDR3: CASSRLAASGEQYF. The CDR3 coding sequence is TGTGCCAGCAGTCGGCTAGCGGCCTCAGGCGAGCAGTACTTC.

The CDR3 DNA follows: TGTGCCAGCAGTTTAGGGGCTCAAGCTAACTATGGCTACACCTTC. This gives the protein CASSLGAQANYGYTF. The chain recombines TRBV28 with TRBJ1-2; a possible D gene is TRBD1 (5 bases). V lost 2 bases and J 0 bases, leaving 10 bases between the germline ends. CDR1 and CDR2 from the germline V gene are MDHEN and SYDVKM. The CDR3 totals 15 residues.

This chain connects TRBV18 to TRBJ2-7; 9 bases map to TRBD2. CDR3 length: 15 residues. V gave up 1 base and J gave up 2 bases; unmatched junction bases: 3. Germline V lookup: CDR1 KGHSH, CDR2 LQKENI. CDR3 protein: CASSPQLAGTYEQYF. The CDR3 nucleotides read TGTGCCAGCTCACCACAACTAGCGGGCACCTACGAGCAGTACTTC. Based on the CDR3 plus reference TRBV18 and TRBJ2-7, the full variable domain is NAGVMQNPRHLVRRRGQEARLRCSPMKGHSHVYWYRQLPEEGLKFMVYLQKENIIDESGMPKERFSAEFPKEGPSILRIQQVVRGDSAAYFCASSPQLAGTYEQYFGPGTRLTVT.

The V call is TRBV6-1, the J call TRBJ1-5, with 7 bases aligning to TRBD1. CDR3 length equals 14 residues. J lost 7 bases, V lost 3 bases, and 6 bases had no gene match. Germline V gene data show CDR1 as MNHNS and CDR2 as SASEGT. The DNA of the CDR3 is TGTGCCAGCAGTGACGGAGGGGGCGGGCAGCCCCAGCATTTT. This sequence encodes CASSDGGGGQPQHF.

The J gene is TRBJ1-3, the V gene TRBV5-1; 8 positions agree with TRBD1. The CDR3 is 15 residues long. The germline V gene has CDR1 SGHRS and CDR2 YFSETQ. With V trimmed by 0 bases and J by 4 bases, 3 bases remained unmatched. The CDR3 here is CASSLAGTGGNTIYF. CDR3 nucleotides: TGCGCCAGCAGCTTGGCGGGGACAGGCGGAAACACCATATATTTT.

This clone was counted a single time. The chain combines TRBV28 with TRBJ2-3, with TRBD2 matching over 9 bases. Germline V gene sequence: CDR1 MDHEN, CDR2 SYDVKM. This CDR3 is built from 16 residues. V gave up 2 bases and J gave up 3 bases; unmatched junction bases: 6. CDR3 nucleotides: TGTGCCAGCAGTTTACCCCAAGGACTAGCGACAGATACGCAGTATTTT. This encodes CASSLPQGLATDTQYF.

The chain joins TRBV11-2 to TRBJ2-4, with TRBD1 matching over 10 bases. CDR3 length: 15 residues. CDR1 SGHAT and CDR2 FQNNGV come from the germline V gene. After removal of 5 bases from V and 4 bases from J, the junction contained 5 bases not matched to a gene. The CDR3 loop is CASSTRTGGKNIQYF. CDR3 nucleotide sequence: TGTGCCAGCAGCACACGGACAGGGGGGAAAAACATTCAGTACTTC.

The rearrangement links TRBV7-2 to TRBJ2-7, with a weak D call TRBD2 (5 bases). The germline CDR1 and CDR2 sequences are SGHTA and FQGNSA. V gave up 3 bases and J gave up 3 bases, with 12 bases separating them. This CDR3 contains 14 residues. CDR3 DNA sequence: TGTGCCAGCAGCTTTCCCGGGATGAACTACGAGCAGTACTTC. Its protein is CASSFPGMNYEQYF.

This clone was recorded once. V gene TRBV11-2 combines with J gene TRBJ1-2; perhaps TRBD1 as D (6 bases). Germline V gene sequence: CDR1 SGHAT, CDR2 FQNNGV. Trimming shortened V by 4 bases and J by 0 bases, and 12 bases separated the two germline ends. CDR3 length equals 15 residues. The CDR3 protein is CASSSLRGSNYGYTF. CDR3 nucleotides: TGTGCCAGCAGCTCCCTCAGGGGCTCTAACTATGGCTACACCTTC.

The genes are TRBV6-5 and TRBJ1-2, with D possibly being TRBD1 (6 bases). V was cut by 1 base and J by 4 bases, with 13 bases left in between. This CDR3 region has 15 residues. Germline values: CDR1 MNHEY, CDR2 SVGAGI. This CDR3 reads CASSYLSDSTYGYTF. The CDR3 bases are TGTGCCAGCAGTTACTTATCGGACAGCACCTATGGCTACACCTTC.

The CDR3 sequence: CASSLLRVTKNIQYF. CDR3 DNA sequence: TGTGCCAGCAGTTTATTGCGGGTAACCAAAAACATTCAGTACTTC. The chain combines TRBV28 with TRBJ2-4, with a weak D call TRBD2 (5 bases). The CDR3 consists of 15 residues. Trimming stripped 1 base from V and 2 bases from J, with 9 bases between. Germline V CDR1 and CDR2: MDHEN, SYDVKM. Complete variable domain (other parts from reference TRBV28 and TRBJ2-4): DVKVTQSSRYLVKRTGEKVFLECVQDMDHENMFWYRQDPGLGLRLIYFSYDVKMKEKGDIPEGYSVSREKKERFSLILESASTNQTSMYLCASSLLRVTKNIQYFGAGTRLSVL.

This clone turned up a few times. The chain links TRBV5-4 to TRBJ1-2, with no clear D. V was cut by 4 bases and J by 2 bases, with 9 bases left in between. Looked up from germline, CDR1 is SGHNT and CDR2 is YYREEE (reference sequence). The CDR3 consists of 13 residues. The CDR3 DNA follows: TGTGCCAGCAGCCTTGAGGCCAACTATGGCTACACCTTC. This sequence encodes CASSLEANYGYTF.

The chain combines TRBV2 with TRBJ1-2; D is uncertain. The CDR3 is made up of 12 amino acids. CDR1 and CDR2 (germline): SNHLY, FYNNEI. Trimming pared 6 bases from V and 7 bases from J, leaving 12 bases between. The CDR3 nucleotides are TGTGCCAGCAGAAGCCTGGAGGGTGGCTACACCTTC. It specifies CASRSLEGGYTF. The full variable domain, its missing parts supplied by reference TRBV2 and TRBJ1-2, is EPEVTQTPSHQVTQMGQEVILRCVPISNHLYFYWYRQILGQKVEFLVSFYNNEISEKSEIFDDQFSVERPDGSNFTLKIRSTKLEDSAMYFCASRSLEGGYTFGSGTRLTVV.

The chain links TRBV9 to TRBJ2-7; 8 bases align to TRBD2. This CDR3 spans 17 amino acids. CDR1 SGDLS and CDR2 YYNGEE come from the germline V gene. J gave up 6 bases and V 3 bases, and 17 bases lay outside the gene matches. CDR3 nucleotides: TGTGCCAGCAGCGAGGGACTGAAAGGACTAGCTCCTAGCGAGCAGTACTTC. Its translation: CASSEGLKGLAPSEQYF.

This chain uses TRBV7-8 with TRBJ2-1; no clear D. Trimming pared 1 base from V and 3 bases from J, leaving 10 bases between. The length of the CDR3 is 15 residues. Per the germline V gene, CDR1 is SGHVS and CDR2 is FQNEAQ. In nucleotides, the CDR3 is TGTGCCAGCAGCTTAGGCCAGGCTGACTACAATGAGCAGTTCTTC. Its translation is CASSLGQADYNEQFF.

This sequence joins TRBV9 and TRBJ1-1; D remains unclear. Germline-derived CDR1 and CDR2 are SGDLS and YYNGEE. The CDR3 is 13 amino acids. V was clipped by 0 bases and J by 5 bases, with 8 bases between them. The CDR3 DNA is TGTGCCAGCAGCGTAGGAGAGGAAACTGAAGCTTTCTTT. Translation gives CASSVGEETEAFF.

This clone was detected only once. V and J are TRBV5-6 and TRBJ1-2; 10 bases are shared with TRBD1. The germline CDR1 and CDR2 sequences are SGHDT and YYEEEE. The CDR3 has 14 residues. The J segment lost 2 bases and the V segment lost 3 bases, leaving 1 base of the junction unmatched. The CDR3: CASSSTGGNYGYTF. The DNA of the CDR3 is TGTGCCAGCAGCTCGACAGGGGGCAACTATGGCTACACCTTC.

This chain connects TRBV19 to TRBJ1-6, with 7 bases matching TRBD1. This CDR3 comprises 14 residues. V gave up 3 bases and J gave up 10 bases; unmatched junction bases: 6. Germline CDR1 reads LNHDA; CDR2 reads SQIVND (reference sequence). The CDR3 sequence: CASSMRQGESPLHF. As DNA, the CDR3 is TGTGCCAGTAGTATGCGACAGGGAGAATCACCCCTCCACTTT.

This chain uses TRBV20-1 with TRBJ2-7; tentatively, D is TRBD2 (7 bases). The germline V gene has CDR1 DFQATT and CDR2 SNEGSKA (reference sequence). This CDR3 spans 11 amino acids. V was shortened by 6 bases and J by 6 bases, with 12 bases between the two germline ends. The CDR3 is CSARGGGEQYF. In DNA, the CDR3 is TGCAGTGCCAGGGGCGGGGGCGAGCAGTACTTC.